The entry below describes one T cell receptor beta chain. It has no known antigen specificity. The input lacks base qualities; no much larger clone sits a single base away. Systemically healthy Caucasian individuals from Russia, 39 in total and aged about 6 to 100 years, were included as donors. Each donor gave roughly 9.5 milliliters of peripheral blood, collected into EDTA-treated Vacutainer tubes. PBMCs were isolated by Ficoll-Paque density-gradient centrifugation, with at least 6 million obtained per sample. Total RNA was extracted from PBMCs with Trizol reagent, with at least 5 micrograms obtained per sample. Naive CD45RAhigh/CD27high T cell percentages were measured by flow cytometry on a PBMC aliquot from every donor. Receptors were amplified or captured by 5' RACE. For sequencing, an Illumina HiSeq 2500 was employed. A second PCR of 7 to 11 cycles was run with a J-beta primer mix and a sample-barcoded 5' primer. A unique molecular identifier was introduced onto each TCR beta cDNA molecule by a template-switch 5' adaptor carrying 12 random nucleotides. Each sample yielded at least 3 million CDR3-containing paired-end reads. First-strand cDNA synthesis was performed from all RNA using the Mint cDNA synthesis kit, with priming by a TRBC-specific oligonucleotide. All cDNA was treated with uracil-DNA glycosylase and then went through a first 18-cycle PCR with the universal primers M1SS and BC2_uni_R. The paper's data handling went like this. Each sample was normalized by randomly selecting 1 million high-quality reads, each carrying a distinct molecular identifier. Instead of being binned into consensus sequences, reads with shared molecular identifiers were discarded. MiTCR, run with a Q25 quality threshold and the strictest error-elimination algorithm, handled CDR3 identification, clonotype clustering and error correction. Lower-bound total TCR beta diversity was estimated with a nonparametric unseen species model using Euler transformation. The raw public reads went through TCRdb reprocessing: fastp at Q25, MiXCR clone calling, in-frame beta chains kept. Merged by CDR3 protein, the rows form single entries marked with the most common genes and DNA. These V and J calls derive from TCRdb rather than the authors' analysis. This sample comprises some 900,000 distinct CDR3 sequences, 45% to 50% of them detected only once. The ten top clones hold about an eighth of the sample.

V is cut by 0 bases and J by 11 bases, and the space between the germline ends is 19 bases. The CDR3, cysteine through phenylalanine, is 14 amino acids long. The DNA shown is the 42-base CDR3, in frame from base 1. CDR1 SQVTM and CDR2 ANQGSEA are derived from the germline V gene. This entry belongs to a study of blood T cells in healthy people across ages (dated by TCRdb to 2015 to 2017). About the study as a whole: Template switching captured roughly one uniquely barcoded TCR beta cDNA molecule per two T cells in model experiments. Using deep sequencing normalized with unique cDNA molecular identifiers, the study measured how TCR beta repertoire diversity changes with age. The donors were split into four age groups: young (average about 15 years), middle-aged (roughly 42), aged (approximately 59) and long-lived (82). To avoid experimental bias, donors of different ages were distributed randomly across sequencing lanes. Two additional independent replicas of 1 million unique cDNA reads from the same blood draw were analyzed for two donors (one aged 18 to 30 and one aged 80 or older). Study-wide findings and limitations: Bulk unsorted PBMC profiling prevented conclusive comparison of naive and antigen-experienced compartments. Because donor CMV infection status was unknown, age-related changes in expanded clonotypes were potentially confounded. Compared with the aged group, more naive CD4+ T cells, fewer expanded clones and increased TCR diversity were shown by the long-lived group, suggesting age selection. Estimates of total diversity based on one million sequenced T cells were regarded as lower bounds and as underestimates. The percentage of naive T cells measured by flow cytometry correlated strongly with observed TCR beta diversity. Observed TCR beta diversity per million T cells fell roughly linearly with age, and a significant reduction was already apparent by age roughly 40.

Sequencing was carried out using blood. This sequence originates from a man in his thirties or forties in good health. The V and J segments used are TRBV29-1 and TRBJ2-5, and the D gene may be TRBD2, 6 bases matching. Here the CDR3 is given as CSVEDFSETGEQYF. The bases are TGCAGCGTTGAAGATTTTAGCGAAACGGGAGAGCAGTACTTC.